A selection of T cell receptor beta chains follows, all from one sample in a study of cytomegalovirus exposure and HLA in healthy donors. Sequenced by immunoSEQ multiplex PCR; TCRdb stores in-frame clones only, minus some. The sample has around 130,000 clones; 70% to 85% are singletons. Specimen: PBMCs. All receptors come from a boy aged 10-17 years in good health and CMV-seronegative. The CDR3 runs from the conserved cysteine through the conserved F or W. D genes are given only for firm matches. Not every row has a clone size; where given, it reads once, few, many or a size class.

v_gene,abundance,len,d_gene,j_gene,CDR3aa,CDR3nt
TRBV5-1,.,18,TRBD2,TRBJ2-3,CASSLVPSGATSTDTQYF,TGCGCCAGCAGCTTGGTCCCTAGCGGTGCTACTAGCACAGATACGCAGTATTTT
TRBV19,once,13,.,TRBJ1-2,CASSIGGNYGYTF,TGTGCCAGTAGTATAGGAGGGAACTATGGCTACACCTTC
TRBV30,.,15,TRBD2,TRBJ2-3,CAWSNLAGSGDTQYF,TGTGCCTGGAGTAATCTAGCGGGAAGCGGAGATACGCAGTATTTT
TRBV29-1,.,16,TRBD2,TRBJ2-1,CSVEDIKAGVINEQFF,TGCAGCGTTGAAGATATTAAAGCGGGAGTGATCAATGAGCAGTTCTTC
TRBV6-1,.,14,TRBD1,TRBJ1-2,CASSNVRTGFGYTF,TGTGCCAGCAGTAACGTCCGGACAGGGTTTGGCTACACCTTC
TRBV30,.,14,.,TRBJ1-1,CAWSVAQMNTEAFF,TGTGCCTGGAGTGTGGCACAGATGAACACTGAAGCTTTCTTT
TRBV6-1,few,16,.,TRBJ1-1,CASSEAPARDTAEAFF,TGTGCCAGCAGTGAAGCTCCCGCCCGGGACACCGCCGAAGCTTTCTTT
TRBV19,.,16,.,TRBJ2-7,CASSPAWLAPSYEQYF,TGTGCCAGTAGCCCCGCGTGGCTAGCGCCTTCCTACGAGCAGTACTTC
TRBV7-2,few,15,.,TRBJ2-1,CASRGGGGSYNEQFF,TGTGCCAGCCGGGGAGGGGGGGGATCCTACAATGAGCAGTTCTTC
TRBV9,.,17,TRBD2,TRBJ2-3,CASSPPTSGGKTDTQYF,TGTGCCAGCAGCCCCCCGACTAGCGGGGGGAAAACAGATACGCAGTATTTT
TRBV28,.,14,.,TRBJ1-2,CASSYDSPNYGYTF,TGTGCCAGCAGTTACGACAGCCCCAACTATGGCTACACCTTC
TRBV20-1,.,11,.,TRBJ2-7,CSAGQPYEQYF,TGCAGTGCTGGGCAGCCCTACGAGCAGTACTTC
TRBV19,.,14,TRBD1,TRBJ2-1,CASTTGASYNEQFF,TGTGCCAGTACTACAGGGGCGTCCTACAATGAGCAGTTCTTC
TRBV9,once,16,TRBD1,TRBJ2-1,CASSVGTGGRYNEQFF,TGTGCCAGCAGCGTAGGGACAGGGGGCAGGTACAATGAGCAGTTCTTC
TRBV7-2,few,18,TRBD1,TRBJ2-3,CASSPKKPGQGPTDTQYF,TGTGCCAGCAGCCCGAAGAAACCGGGACAGGGGCCCACAGATACGCAGTATTTT
TRBV27,.,16,.,TRBJ2-5,CASSTDLQGALETQYF,TGTGCCAGCAGTACCGACCTACAGGGAGCCTTAGAGACCCAGTACTTC
TRBV7-2,.,14,.,TRBJ2-7,CASSQVGGAYEQYF,TGTGCCAGCAGCCAAGTCGGGGGAGCATACGAGCAGTACTTC
TRBV5-1,few,16,TRBD2,TRBJ2-3,CASSLIAGGNTDTQYF,TGCGCCAGCAGCTTAATAGCGGGAGGTAACACAGATACGCAGTATTTT
TRBV5-4,.,14,.,TRBJ2-1,CASSSREGASEQFF,TGTGCCAGCAGCTCCCGGGAGGGGGCGAGTGAGCAGTTCTTC
TRBV19,once,14,TRBD1,TRBJ1-2,CASSIATGHDGYTF,TGTGCCAGTAGTATTGCGACAGGGCATGATGGCTACACCTTC
TRBV5-1,.,16,TRBD1,TRBJ1-2,CASSLEGAGGGYGYTF,TGCGCCAGCAGCTTGGAAGGGGCAGGGGGCGGCTATGGCTACACCTTC
TRBV4-1,.,17,TRBD2,TRBJ2-3,CASSQDGPGGYTDTQYF,TGCGCCAGCAGCCAAGACGGACCGGGAGGGTACACAGATACGCAGTATTTT
TRBV9,.,14,TRBD2,TRBJ2-7,CASTPTGLANEQYF,TGTGCCAGCACGCCAACGGGACTAGCGAACGAGCAGTACTTC
TRBV5-4,.,17,.,TRBJ1-1,CASSLKRVGQFNTEAFF,TGTGCCAGCAGCTTGAAGCGGGTGGGCCAGTTCAACACTGAAGCTTTCTTT
TRBV12-5,.,15,TRBD1,TRBJ2-7,CASGGGQGAPYEQYF,TGTGCTAGTGGTGGGGGACAGGGGGCCCCCTACGAGCAGTACTTC
TRBV30,once,15,TRBD1,TRBJ2-7,CAWSADRGASYEQYF,TGTGCCTGGAGTGCCGACAGGGGGGCCTCCTACGAGCAGTACTTC
TRBV30,once,15,.,TRBJ1-4,CAWSPQGSTNEKLFF,TGTGCCTGGAGTCCCCAGGGCTCAACTAATGAAAAACTGTTTTTT
TRBV7-9,.,16,.,TRBJ2-3,CASSHGVTVGTDTQYF,TGTGCCAGCAGTCACGGAGTGACCGTCGGCACAGATACGCAGTATTTT
TRBV4-1,.,15,TRBD1,TRBJ2-3,CASSQGTGGTDTQYF,TGCGCCAGCAGCCAGGGGACAGGGGGCACAGATACGCAGTATTTT
TRBV4-3,once,16,TRBD2,TRBJ2-1,CASSQSLAGGPIEQFF,TGCGCCAGCAGCCAATCTTTAGCGGGAGGGCCAATTGAGCAGTTCTTC
TRBV9,.,14,.,TRBJ1-1,CASSGTGGNTEAFF,TGTGCCAGCAGCGGGACGGGAGGTAACACTGAAGCTTTCTTT
TRBV4-2,.,13,.,TRBJ1-1,CASGGQPNTEAFF,TGTGCCAGCGGTGGACAGCCGAACACTGAAGCTTTCTTT
TRBV11-2,.,16,TRBD2,TRBJ2-5,CASSYWTSGSVETQYF,TGTGCCAGCAGCTATTGGACTAGCGGGAGTGTTGAGACCCAGTACTTC
TRBV28,.,14,TRBD1,TRBJ2-5,CASRFSDRAETQYF,TGTGCCAGCAGATTCTCGGACAGGGCAGAGACCCAGTACTTC
TRBV12-2,.,16,.,TRBJ2-7,CASRPVGGLISYEQYF,TGTGCAAGTCGCCCAGTAGGAGGACTCATCTCCTACGAGCAGTACTTC
TRBV6-5,.,14,.,TRBJ2-7,CASSYGPDPYEQYF,TGTGCCAGCAGTTACGGGCCTGACCCCTACGAGCAGTACTTC
TRBV29-1,.,15,.,TRBJ1-2,CSANVFGAGNYGYTF,TGCAGCGCTAATGTTTTTGGGGCTGGTAACTATGGCTACACCTTC
TRBV19,.,16,TRBD1,TRBJ1-5,CASSIMDRGYNQPQHF,TGTGCCAGTAGTATAATGGACAGGGGTTACAATCAGCCCCAGCATTTT
TRBV5-4,.,13,.,TRBJ2-7,CASSLAAEGEQYF,TGTGCCAGCAGCTTGGCGGCGGAGGGCGAGCAGTACTTC
TRBV7-9,.,12,.,TRBJ2-1,CSSSSRYNEQFF,TGTTCCAGCAGCTCTCGTTACAATGAGCAGTTCTTC
TRBV7-6,.,15,TRBD1,TRBJ2-5,CASSPRDRGQETQYF,TGTGCCAGCAGCCCCCGGGACAGGGGGCAAGAGACCCAGTACTTC
TRBV30,.,16,TRBD2,TRBJ2-7,CAWGPRGTSGSYEQYF,TGTGCCTGGGGGCCCCGTGGGACTAGCGGCTCCTACGAGCAGTACTTC
TRBV6-1,.,16,TRBD2,TRBJ2-3,CASSATSGGDADTQYF,TGTGCCAGCAGTGCGACTAGCGGGGGGGACGCAGATACGCAGTATTTT
TRBV27,once,13,TRBD2,TRBJ2-7,CASSAAGDYEQYF,TGTGCCAGCAGTGCAGCGGGAGACTACGAGCAGTACTTC
TRBV7-9,few,13,.,TRBJ2-5,CASSPPSSETQYF,TGTGCCAGCAGCCCCCCCTCCTCGGAGACCCAGTACTTC
TRBV10-3,.,12,.,TRBJ1-2,CAISAGLSGYTF,TGTGCCATCAGTGCAGGCCTAAGTGGCTACACCTTC
TRBV5-4,.,13,.,TRBJ1-3,CASSLVSGNTIYF,TGTGCCAGCAGCCTGGTATCTGGAAACACCATATATTTT
TRBV7-9,few,14,TRBD2,TRBJ2-7,CASSLIAGAGEQYF,TGTGCCAGCAGCTTAATAGCGGGAGCGGGTGAGCAGTACTTC
TRBV7-2,.,18,.,TRBJ2-7,CASSLESPTENLSYEQYF,TGTGCCAGCAGCTTAGAGAGCCCCACGGAGAACCTTTCCTACGAGCAGTACTTC
TRBV27,.,15,TRBD1,TRBJ1-1,CASWMWGQLNTEAFF,TGTGCCAGCTGGATGTGGGGACAGCTGAACACTGAAGCTTTCTTT
TRBV28,.,14,.,TRBJ2-4,CASTSGAGQNIQYF,TGTGCCAGCACCTCGGGAGCTGGCCAAAACATTCAGTACTTC
TRBV11-2,.,15,.,TRBJ1-2,CASSLDLDSLLGYTF,TGTGCCAGCAGCTTAGACCTGGACAGTCTCCTTGGCTACACCTTC
TRBV30,.,11,.,TRBJ1-1,CAWSYSLEAFF,TGTGCCTGGAGTTACAGCCTTGAAGCTTTCTTT
TRBV9,once,15,.,TRBJ1-1,CASSVEAGNPTEAFF,TGTGCCAGCAGCGTAGAAGCAGGGAACCCCACTGAAGCTTTCTTT
TRBV7-6,once,17,TRBD2,TRBJ2-1,CASSGLRKTSGYNEQFF,TGTGCCAGCAGCGGATTAAGGAAGACTAGCGGTTACAATGAGCAGTTCTTC
TRBV30,few,11,TRBD2,TRBJ2-1,CASGGYNEQFF,TGTGCGTCGGGGGGCTACAATGAGCAGTTCTTC
TRBV6-5,.,14,TRBD1,TRBJ1-5,CASSSRTGAQPQHF,TGTGCCAGCAGTTCGAGGACAGGGGCCCAGCCCCAGCATTTT